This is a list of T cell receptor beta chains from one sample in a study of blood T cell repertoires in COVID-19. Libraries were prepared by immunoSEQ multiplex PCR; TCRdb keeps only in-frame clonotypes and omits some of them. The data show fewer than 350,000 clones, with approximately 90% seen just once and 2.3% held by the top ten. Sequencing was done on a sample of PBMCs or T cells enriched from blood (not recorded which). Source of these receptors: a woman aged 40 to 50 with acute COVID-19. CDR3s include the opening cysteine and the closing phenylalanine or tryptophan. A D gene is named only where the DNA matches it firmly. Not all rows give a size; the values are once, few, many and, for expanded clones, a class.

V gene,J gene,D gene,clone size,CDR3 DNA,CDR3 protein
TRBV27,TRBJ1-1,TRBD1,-,TGTGCCAGCAGCCCGACAGGGTATACTGAAGCTTTCTTT,CASSPTGYTEAFF
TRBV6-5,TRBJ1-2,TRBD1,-,TGTGCCAGCAGGAAGGGGACAGGGCTAAACTATGGCTACACCTTC,CASRKGTGLNYGYTF
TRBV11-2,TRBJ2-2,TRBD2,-,TGTGCCAGCAGCTCGTCCTCGCGGGCGGGAGCCTCCGGGGAGCTGTTTTTT,CASSSSSRAGASGELFF
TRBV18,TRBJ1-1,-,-,TGTGCCAGCTCATACGCCCCAGGGCAAACTGAAGCTTTCTTT,CASSYAPGQTEAFF
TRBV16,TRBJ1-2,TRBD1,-,TGTGCCAGCAGCCAATTTCAGGGGGCAGCATACGGGGGCTACACCTTC,CASSQFQGAAYGGYTF
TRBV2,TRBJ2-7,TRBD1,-,TGTGCCAGCAGCCAGCCGGGACAGGGACTTTACGAGCAGTACTTC,CASSQPGQGLYEQYF
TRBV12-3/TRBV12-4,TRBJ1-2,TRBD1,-,TGTGCCACCGAGGACACAGGGGTCGGCTACACCTTC,CATEDTGVGYTF
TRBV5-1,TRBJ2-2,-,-,TGCGCCAGCAGTGTGCTAGCGTACACCGGGGAGCTGTTTTTT,CASSVLAYTGELFF
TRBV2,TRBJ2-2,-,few,TGTGCCAGCAGTGCACAGGGAACCGGGGAGCTGTTTTTT,CASSAQGTGELFF
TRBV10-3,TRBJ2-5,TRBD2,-,TGTGCCATCAGTGTTGGATCTAGCGGGGGGGCGTGGGAGACCCAGTACTTC,CAISVGSSGGAWETQYF
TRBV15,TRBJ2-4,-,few,TGTGCCACCAGCAGAGAGGGATCCGGACTTAATAGCATTCAGTACTTC,CATSREGSGLNSIQYF
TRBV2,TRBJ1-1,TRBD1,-,TGTGCCAGCAGTGACCTAGGACAGGGGAGGAACACTGAAGCTTTCTTT,CASSDLGQGRNTEAFF
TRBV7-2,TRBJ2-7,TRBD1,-,TGTGCCAGCAGCCGGGACAGGTGGTACGAGCAGTACTTC,CASSRDRWYEQYF
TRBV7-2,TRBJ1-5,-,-,TGTGCCAGCAGCTTAGTAAGCCTCACCAATCAGCCCCAGCATTTT,CASSLVSLTNQPQHF
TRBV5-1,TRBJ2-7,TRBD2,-,TGCGCCAGCAGTGCTAGCGGGGTCGAGCAGTACTTC,CASSASGVEQYF
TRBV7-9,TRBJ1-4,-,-,TGTGCCAGCAGCTTAGGGGAAGGGGCAACTAATGAAAAACTGTTTTTT,CASSLGEGATNEKLFF
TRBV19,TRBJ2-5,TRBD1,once,TGTGCCAGTAGCGGGACAGAACTTTCGGAGACCCAGTACTTC,CASSGTELSETQYF
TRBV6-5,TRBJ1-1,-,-,TGTGCCAGCAGGTTGGGGGGAGCTTTCTTT,CASRLGGAFF
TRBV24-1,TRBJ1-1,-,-,TGTGCCACCAGTTTACAGGGGAACACTGAAGCTTTCTTT,CATSLQGNTEAFF
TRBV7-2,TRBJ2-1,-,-,TGTGCCAGCAGCTTAGCGTCGGACAGTTCCTACAATGAGCAGTTCTTC,CASSLASDSSYNEQFF
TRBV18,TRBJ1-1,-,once,TGTGCCAGCTCACCACATGGAGGGCACACTGAAGCTTTCTTT,CASSPHGGHTEAFF
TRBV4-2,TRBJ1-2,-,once,TGTGCCAGCAGCCAAGGATGGGCAAACTATGGCTACACCTTC,CASSQGWANYGYTF
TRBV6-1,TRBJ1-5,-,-,TGTGCCAGCAGGGAAGGAGGGTATCAGCCCCAGCATTTT,CASREGGYQPQHF
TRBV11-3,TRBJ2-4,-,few,TGTGCCAGCAGCTTAGATATGAGGTTACAAAACATTCAGTACTTC,CASSLDMRLQNIQYF
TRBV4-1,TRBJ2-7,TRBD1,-,TGCGCCAGCAGCCAAGCGCAGGGGGTGGACGAGCAGTACTTC,CASSQAQGVDEQYF
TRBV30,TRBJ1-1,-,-,TGTGCCTGGAGTCATGACAGACTGAACACTGAAGCTTTCTTT,CAWSHDRLNTEAFF
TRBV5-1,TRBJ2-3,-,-,TGCGCCAGCAGCTTGGACATGGCCACAGATACGCAGTATTTT,CASSLDMATDTQYF
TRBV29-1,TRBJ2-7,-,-,TGCAGCGTTTTAGCCGGTACACGGACAAGCCAATACTTC,CSVLAGTRTSQYF
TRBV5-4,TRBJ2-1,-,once,TGTGCCAGCAGCCCCGGGACTGCAAGCAATGAGCAGTTCTTC,CASSPGTASNEQFF